The rows below give T cell receptor beta chains drawn from one sample of a study of CD8+ T cells in alopecia areata. Generated by immunoSEQ multiplex PCR, the TCRdb table keeps only in-frame clones and is missing some. The sample carries 9,500 to 15,000 clones, around three fifths recorded once. Sequencing was carried out using skin. The receptors come from a human donor with alopecia areata. CDR3s include the opening cysteine and the closing phenylalanine or tryptophan. D genes are given only for firm matches. A row's size may be missing; if present it is once, few, many or a size class.

14,TRBJ2-1,TRBV7-7,NA,NA,CASSPGLLSGEQFF,TGTGCCAGCAGCCCGGGACTCCTCTCGGGCGAGCAGTTCTTC
14,TRBJ2-5,TRBV5-1,NA,TRBD1,CASSLSTGEETQYF,TGCGCCAGCAGCTTGTCGACAGGGGAAGAGACCCAGTACTTC
19,TRBJ2-4,TRBV18,NA,NA,CASSPDGDLSIVAKNIQYF,TGTGCCAGCTCACCGGACGGGGACCTGTCGATTGTAGCCAAAAACATTCAGTACTTC
11,TRBJ2-1,TRBV6-6,NA,NA,CASDMGDEQFF,TGTGCCAGTGACATGGGGGATGAGCAGTTCTTC
15,TRBJ1-5,TRBV7-6,NA,NA,CASSLGTGLNQPQHF,TGTGCCAGCAGCTTAGGTACAGGGCTCAATCAGCCCCAGCATTTT
16,TRBJ1-1,TRBV11-2,NA,NA,CASSLDHFTLNTEAFF,TGTGCCAGCAGCTTAGATCATTTTACCCTCAACACTGAAGCTTTCTTT
18,TRBJ1-5,TRBV2,NA,TRBD1,CASRTGTGIQENNQPQHF,TGTGCCAGCAGGACCGGGACAGGGATTCAGGAGAATAATCAGCCCCAGCATTTT
14,TRBJ1-1,TRBV5-1,NA,TRBD1,CASSWDRGNTEAFF,TGCGCCAGCAGCTGGGACAGGGGGAATACTGAAGCTTTCTTT
14,TRBJ2-7,TRBV11-2,NA,NA,CASSWDTRSYEQYF,TGTGCCAGCAGCTGGGACACCCGGAGCTACGAGCAGTACTTC
17,TRBJ1-6,TRBV18,NA,NA,CASSRFRASSYNSPLHF,TGTGCCAGCTCACGTTTCAGGGCAAGCTCCTATAATTCACCCCTCCACTTT
15,TRBJ2-3,TRBV7-6,NA,NA,CASSLTQAGSDTQYF,TGTGCCAGCAGCTTAACCCAAGCGGGTTCAGATACGCAGTATTTT
14,TRBJ1-6,TRBV6-4,NA,NA,CASSDTGDNSPLHF,TGTGCCAGCAGTGATACAGGCGATAATTCACCCCTCCACTTT
15,TRBJ2-7,TRBV11-2,NA,NA,CASSLGGRAYYEQYF,TGTGCCAGCAGCTTAGGGGGCAGGGCTTACTACGAGCAGTACTTC
13,TRBJ2-1,TRBV27,NA,NA,CASTRGPNNEQFF,TGTGCCAGCACCCGTGGGCCTAACAATGAGCAGTTCTTC
15,TRBJ2-5,TRBV6-1,once,NA,CASSGLQVYQETQYF,TGTGCCAGCAGCGGGTTACAGGTTTACCAGGAGACCCAGTACTTC
15,TRBJ2-1,TRBV5-4,NA,TRBD2,CASSPAAGGFDEQFF,TGTGCCAGCAGCCCGGCAGCGGGGGGGTTCGATGAGCAGTTCTTC
15,TRBJ2-7,TRBV4-3,once,TRBD1,CASSQGDSLIYEQYF,TGCGCCAGCAGCCAAGGGGACAGCCTAATCTACGAGCAGTACTTC
13,TRBJ1-6,TRBV6-5,NA,NA,CATKDISNSPLHF,TGTGCCACGAAAGACATCTCTAATTCACCCCTCCACTTT
14,TRBJ2-7,TRBV10-3,large,NA,CAISESLVAYEQYF,TGTGCCATCAGTGAGTCCCTCGTAGCCTACGAGCAGTACTTC
17,TRBJ2-1,TRBV12-5,few,TRBD2,CASGPEREGLPGHEQFF,TGTGCTAGTGGTCCCGAGCGGGAGGGCCTTCCGGGGCATGAGCAGTTCTTC
15,TRBJ2-7,TRBV4-1,NA,NA,CASSQEGGPTYEQYF,TGCGCCAGCAGCCAAGAGGGGGGGCCCACCTACGAGCAGTACTTC
14,TRBJ2-2,TRBV30,NA,NA,CAWSWGADTGELFF,TGTGCCTGGAGTTGGGGGGCCGACACCGGGGAGCTGTTTTTT
17,TRBJ1-3,TRBV13,NA,NA,CASSPSRGGLSGNTIYF,TGTGCCAGCAGCCCCAGCAGGGGAGGGCTCTCTGGAAACACCATATATTTT
14,TRBJ2-4,TRBV30,NA,NA,CAWTSGELLNIQYF,TGTGCCTGGACGTCGGGGGAGCTACTAAACATTCAGTACTTC
15,TRBJ2-2,TRBV7-6,once,TRBD1,CASSTGTGSSGELFF,TGTGCCAGCAGCACCGGGACAGGGTCGTCCGGGGAGCTGTTTTTT
11,TRBJ1-2,TRBV29-1,NA,NA,CSVQREGGYTF,TGCAGCGTCCAGCGAGAGGGCGGCTACACCTTC
12,TRBJ2-4,TRBV7-2,NA,NA,CASSLDGNIQYF,TGTGCCAGCAGCTTAGATGGGAACATTCAGTACTTC
11,TRBJ2-1,TRBV7-9,NA,NA,CASSSSDEQFF,TGTGCCAGCAGCTCTTCGGATGAGCAGTTCTTC
15,TRBJ2-7,TRBV19,once,NA,CASSPSGAGTYEQYF,TGTGCCAGTAGCCCGAGTGGGGCAGGGACCTACGAGCAGTACTTC
13,TRBJ2-1,TRBV9,NA,NA,CASSQGVGDEQFF,TGTGCCAGCAGCCAAGGAGTCGGGGATGAGCAGTTCTTC
14,TRBJ2-3,TRBV29-1,NA,TRBD1,CSVVGDRSTDTQYF,TGCAGCGTTGTGGGGGACAGGAGCACAGATACGCAGTATTTT
15,TRBJ2-5,TRBV6-5,medium-sized,NA,CASSYLRGSQETQYF,TGTGCCAGCAGTTACCTACGTGGCAGCCAAGAGACCCAGTACTTC
14,TRBJ2-1,TRBV11-2,NA,NA,CASSSGITGGEQFF,TGTGCCAGCAGTTCAGGGATTACGGGCGGTGAGCAGTTCTTC
17,TRBJ2-3,TRBV14,NA,TRBD2,CASSQGVTGLAPDTQYF,TGTGCCAGCAGCCAAGGTGTGACGGGACTAGCCCCAGATACGCAGTATTTT
15,TRBJ1-2,TRBV19,NA,TRBD1,CASSPGTGVYYGYTF,TGTGCCAGTTCCCCCGGGACAGGGGTATACTATGGCTACACCTTC
13,TRBJ1-5,TRBV28,NA,NA,CASSFGGFQPQHF,TGTGCCAGCAGTTTCGGGGGGTTTCAGCCCCAGCATTTT
15,TRBJ2-5,TRBV11-2,NA,TRBD1,CASSSGQGAWETQYF,TGTGCCAGCAGCTCCGGACAGGGGGCATGGGAGACCCAGTACTTC
14,TRBJ2-4,TRBV6-6,NA,TRBD2,CASTPRGEGGIQYF,TGTGCCAGCACCCCCCGGGGGGAGGGTGGCATTCAGTACTTC
13,TRBJ1-2,TRBV6-1,NA,NA,CASSTDRNYGYTF,TGTGCCAGCAGTACAGACAGAAACTATGGCTACACCTTC
12,TRBJ2-3,TRBV7-8,few,NA,CASSYHTDTQYF,TGTGCCAGCAGTTATCACACAGATACGCAGTATTTT
16,TRBJ1-6,TRBV6-5,NA,TRBD1,CASSYSTGVYNSPLHF,TGTGCCAGCAGTTACTCGACAGGGGTGTATAATTCACCCCTCCACTTT
11,TRBJ2-7,TRBV5-6,NA,NA,CASSWDLEQYF,TGTGCCAGCAGCTGGGATCTAGAGCAGTACTTC
13,TRBJ1-2,TRBV18,NA,NA,CASSPGANYGYTF,TGTGCCAGCTCCCCGGGAGCTAACTATGGCTACACCTTC
15,TRBJ2-3,TRBV7-8,NA,TRBD2,CASRVAGGSPDTQYF,TGTGCCAGCAGAGTAGCGGGGGGGTCCCCGGATACGCAGTATTTT
14,TRBJ2-7,TRBV5-1,NA,NA,CASSSDAGEGEQYF,TGCGCCAGCAGCTCCGACGCAGGGGAAGGCGAGCAGTACTTC
15,TRBJ2-3,TRBV4-2,NA,NA,CASSQEGGATDTQYF,TGTGCCAGCAGCCAAGAGGGAGGAGCCACAGATACGCAGTATTTT
13,TRBJ2-1,TRBV11-3,NA,NA,CASSPVGLHEQFF,TGTGCCAGCAGCCCCGTTGGTCTTCATGAGCAGTTCTTC
11,TRBJ2-5,TRBV5-6,NA,NA,CASSFGETQYF,TGTGCCAGCAGCTTTGGGGAGACCCAGTACTTC
12,TRBJ1-4,TRBV28,few,NA,CASSLKTVKLFF,TGTGCCAGCAGTTTAAAAACAGTGAAACTGTTTTTT
14,TRBJ2-3,TRBV9,NA,TRBD2,CASSDSGGAYTQYF,TGTGCCAGCAGCGATAGCGGGGGGGCATATACGCAGTATTTT
15,TRBJ2-1,TRBV11-2,few,NA,CASSRRPGTLDEQFF,TGTGCCAGCAGCCGCCGACCCGGGACCCTGGATGAGCAGTTCTTC
14,TRBJ2-5,TRBV6-5,few,NA,CASSYSLPLETQYF,TGTGCCAGCAGTTACTCCCTCCCCCTCGAGACCCAGTACTTC
13,TRBJ2-3,TRBV6-1,NA,NA,CARKYRESDTQYF,TGTGCCAGGAAATACAGGGAGTCAGATACGCAGTATTTT
12,TRBJ1-1,TRBV5-6,few,TRBD1,CASSFDREVAFF,TGTGCCAGCAGCTTCGACAGGGAGGTCGCTTTCTTT
17,TRBJ2-6,TRBV5-6,NA,TRBD1,CASSPGQVVAGANVLTF,TGTGCCAGCAGCCCTGGACAGGTAGTTGCTGGGGCCAACGTCCTGACTTTC
15,TRBJ2-1,TRBV14,NA,NA,CASSQDTGWDLEQFF,TGTGCCAGCAGCCAAGATACAGGGTGGGACTTGGAGCAGTTCTTC
13,TRBJ1-1,TRBV5-1,NA,NA,CASSLFMNTEAFF,TGCGCCAGCAGTTTGTTTATGAACACTGAAGCTTTCTTT
15,TRBJ1-2,TRBV11-2,few,NA,CASSLDFTGNYGYTF,TGTGCCAGCAGCTTAGATTTCACAGGCAACTATGGCTACACCTTC
13,TRBJ2-7,TRBV19,NA,TRBD2,CASSGTSGLGQYF,TGTGCCAGTAGCGGGACTAGCGGCCTCGGGCAGTACTTC
12,TRBJ2-3,TRBV7-2,NA,NA,CASSPLQDMQYF,TGTGCCAGCAGCCCCCTTCAGGACATGCAGTATTTT